The next 31 T cell receptor beta chains were all read from a single sample in a study of T cells in Graves' hyperthyroidism and ophthalmopathy. TCR beta CDR3 regions were amplified from RNA transcripts. HTBI primers drove first-round RT-PCR of the TCR CDR3. TCRdb re-called the multiplex PCR reads through MiXCR, storing one row per CDR3 protein. The table shows roughly 150,000 distinct CDR3 sequences, with 8% to 9.5% occurring only once. The sample consisted of blood. The receptor source for this set is a woman aged 18-29 years with Graves' hyperthyroidism that later progressed to Graves' ophthalmopathy.

This clonotype showed up many times. V usage is TRBV19 and J usage is TRBJ1-4; D is possibly TRBD1 (6 bases). The CDR3 has 17 residues. Per germline, CDR1 LNHDA and CDR2 SQIVND (reference sequence). Trimming cost V 5 bases and J 0 bases, with 16 bases left between them. In DNA form, the CDR3 reads TGTGCCAGTAGTCCCAGGGGTCTGGCGACAACTAATGAAAAACTGTTTTTT. As protein: CASSPRGLATTNEKLFF.

Comments on this clonotype: A much larger clone is a single base away; this may be a read error. The chain combines TRBV5-5 with TRBJ1-2; unclear D gene. CDR3 length: 15 amino acids. Germline loops: CDR1 SGHKS, CDR2 YYEKEE (reference sequence). V lost 0 bases, J lost 2 bases, and 11 bases lay in between. In DNA form, the CDR3 reads TGTGCCAGCAGCTTGGTCCCGCGGGAGAACTATGGCTACACCTTC. This gives the protein CASSLVPRENYGYTF. Together with reference TRBV5-5 and TRBJ1-2, the CDR3 gives the full variable domain: DAGVTQSPTHLIKTRGQQVTLRCSPISGHKSVSWYQQVLGQGPQFIFQYYEKEERGRGNFPDRFSARQFPNYSSELNVNALLLGDSALYLCASSLVPRENYGYTFGSGTRLTVV.

About this clonotype: This may stem from a read error, because a much larger clone lies one nucleotide away. The chain recombines TRBV28 with TRBJ2-3; perhaps TRBD2 as D (6 bases). The CDR3 extends over 15 amino acids. Germline V gene data show CDR1 as MDHEN and CDR2 as SYDVKM. The CDR3 loop is CASSLSGTSTGTQYF. CDR3 in DNA: TGTGCCAGCAGTTTAAGCGGAACTAGCACAGGTACGCAGTATTTT.

This clonotype was seen only a few times. The V call is TRBV18, the J call TRBJ1-6; D is unresolved. The CDR3 covers 14 residues. V lost 4 bases and J 0 bases, leaving 4 bases between the germline ends. Germline values: CDR1 KGHSH, CDR2 LQKENI. The CDR3 loop reads CASSRSSYNSPLHF. CDR3 bases: TGTGCCAGCTCACGGAGCTCCTATAATTCACCCCTCCACTTT.

Ten or more counts support this clonotype. This chain links TRBV13 with TRBJ2-1, with a tentative D call TRBD2 (5 bases). Trimming stripped 6 bases from V and 8 bases from J, with 11 bases between. This CDR3 contains 12 residues. CDR1 is PRHDT and CDR2 is FYEKMQ in the germline V gene (reference sequence). The CDR3 sequence: CASRLGMDEQFF. The CDR3 coding sequence is TGTGCCAGCAGACTCGGGATGGATGAGCAGTTCTTC.

This clonotype showed up many times. V usage is TRBV7-8 and J usage is TRBJ2-3; D possibly matches TRBD1 or TRBD2 (5 bases each). The CDR3 is made up of 16 amino acids. V dropped 2 bases and J dropped 0 bases, with 12 bases sitting between them. Germline V gives CDR1 SGHVS, CDR2 FQNEAQ. The CDR3 region has the DNA TGTGCCAGCAGCTTACAGGTCGGGGCCAGCACAGATACGCAGTATTTT. Its protein product is CASSLQVGASTDTQYF.

This clonotype was counted at least ten times. The rearrangement uses TRBV28 and TRBJ2-3; D possibly uses TRBD1 or TRBD2 (5 bases each). Germline V gene lookup returns CDR1 MDHEN and CDR2 SYDVKM. CDR3 length: 16 residues. Trimming left V 3 bases short and J 0 bases short, with 13 bases between. The CDR3 here is CASSFFTWGSTDTQYF. CDR3 nucleotide sequence: TGTGCCAGCAGTTTTTTTACATGGGGGAGCACAGATACGCAGTATTTT.

This clonotype was recorded at least ten times. This sequence joins TRBV5-1 and TRBJ2-3; tentatively, D is TRBD2 (5 bases). The length of the CDR3 is 15 residues. Germline CDR1 SGHRS, CDR2 YFSETQ. V shed 1 base and J shed 6 bases, with 15 bases lying between them. Written as DNA, the CDR3 is TGCGCCAGCAGCTTGCGGGAAATGCAGACGGATACGCAGTATTTT. It specifies CASSLREMQTDTQYF. Full variable domain (missing parts from reference TRBV5-1 and TRBJ2-3): KAGVTQTPRYLIKTRGQQVTLSCSPISGHRSVSWYQQTPGQGLQFLFEYFSETQRNKGNFPGRFSGRQFSNSRSEMNVSTLELGDSALYLCASSLREMQTDTQYFGPGTRLTVL.

The chain recombines TRBV9 with TRBJ2-4; TRBD1 aligns across 9 bases. Germline CDR1 and CDR2: SGDLS and YYNGEE. This CDR3 has 17 amino acids. V gave up 3 bases and J gave up 1 base; unmatched junction bases: 8. The CDR3 DNA follows: TGTGCCAGCAGCGAGAGGACAGGGGACGGGGCCAAAAACATTCAGTACTTC. As protein: CASSERTGDGAKNIQYF.

This clonotype was found many times. The V call is TRBV12-3 or TRBV12-4, the J call TRBJ1-4; D is possibly TRBD1 (5 bases). V dropped 0 bases and J dropped 8 bases, with 16 bases sitting between them. The CDR3 is 16 amino acids. CDR3 sequence (DNA): TGTGCCAGCAGTTTAGCCGAATGGGGGAAGGAGGAAAAACTGTTTTTT. It is translated as CASSLAEWGKEEKLFF.

Remarks on this clonotype: Given a much more abundant clone one base away, this may be a read error. The genes are TRBV5-6 and TRBJ1-1; the D gene is possibly TRBD1 (5 bases). The CDR3 runs to 15 residues. From germline, CDR1 is SGHDT and CDR2 YYEEEE. Trimming left V 6 bases short and J 5 bases short, with 20 bases between. The CDR3 nucleotides are TGTGCCAGCAACCCTACCGGGACCGGGCGGACTGAAGCTTTCTTT. Amino acids: CASNPTGTGRTEAFF.

The chain employs TRBV4-1 and TRBJ2-1; D remains ambiguous. The CDR3 spans 18 residues. CDR1 is MGHRA and CDR2 is YSYEKL in the germline V gene. Trimming took 4 bases from V and 2 from J, leaving 21 bases between them. The CDR3 sequence: CASSLPESEPRTYNEQFF. CDR3 DNA sequence: TGCGCCAGCAGCCTTCCAGAGTCGGAGCCCAGGACCTACAATGAGCAGTTCTTC.

This chain uses TRBV6-1 with TRBJ1-5; the D is unclear. V lost 0 bases and J 7 bases, leaving 10 bases between the germline ends. The CDR3 spans 14 residues. Germline V lookup: CDR1 MNHNS, CDR2 SASEGT. CDR3: CASSEAAGRQPQHF. CDR3 nucleotides: TGTGCCAGCAGTGAAGCGGCGGGCCGCCAGCCCCAGCATTTT.

A few counts support this clonotype. The chain is built from TRBV30 and TRBJ2-3; D gene uncertain. CDR1 is GTSNPN, CDR2 SVGIG, per germline (reference sequence). Trimming took 5 bases from V and 6 from J, leaving 6 bases between them. This CDR3 comprises 10 residues. This CDR3 reads CAWGRDTQYF. The CDR3 DNA reads TGTGCCTGGGGGCGGGATACGCAGTATTTT.

This clonotype showed up many times. The gene calls are TRBV2 and TRBJ1-2; D might be TRBD1 (6 bases). V was trimmed by 7 bases and J by 0 bases, leaving 12 bases between them. Germline V CDR1 and CDR2: SNHLY, FYNNEI. The CDR3 is 14 residues long. The CDR3 region has the DNA TGTGCCAGCAATCCGACAGGAGCTAACTATGGCTACACCTTC. This encodes CASNPTGANYGYTF.

This clonotype was recorded at least ten times. V and J are TRBV3-1 and TRBJ1-1; no clear D gene. The CDR3 has 13 residues. V was clipped by 4 bases and J by 6 bases, with 12 bases between them. Germline CDR1 reads LGHDT; CDR2 reads YNNKEL (reference sequence). Here the CDR3 reads CASSRESGSEAFF. The CDR3 DNA is TGTGCCAGCAGCCGGGAAAGCGGGTCTGAAGCTTTCTTT.

This clonotype showed up many times. The chain uses TRBV3-1 and TRBJ2-3; TRBD2 matches 9 bases. The CDR3 is made up of 15 amino acids. Germline assignment: CDR1 LGHDT and CDR2 YNNKEL (reference sequence). After removal of 1 base from V and 1 base from J, the junction contained 0 bases not matched to a gene. CDR3 loop: CASSQGTSGTDTQYF. The CDR3 nucleotides read TGTGCCAGCAGCCAAGGGACTAGCGGCACAGATACGCAGTATTTT.

This clonotype was recorded at least ten times. The chain uses TRBV5-1 and TRBJ2-3, with unresolved D. This CDR3 contains 14 residues. V shed 1 base and J shed 5 bases, with 11 bases lying between them. The germline CDR1 and CDR2 sequences are SGHRS and YFSETQ. CDR3: CASSLSPPRDTQYF. In DNA, the CDR3 is TGCGCCAGCAGCTTGTCACCGCCTAGAGATACGCAGTATTTT.

This clonotype appeared many times. The chain carries TRBV28 and TRBJ1-2, with D uncertain. The CDR3 runs to 12 residues. V lost 2 bases and J lost 4, with 5 bases in between. The germline CDR1 and CDR2 sequences are MDHEN and SYDVKM. The CDR3 DNA follows: TGTGCCAGCAGTTTAAAGACCTATGGCTACACCTTC. Its protein is CASSLKTYGYTF.

At least ten counts were recorded for this clonotype. The chain recombines TRBV19 with TRBJ1-1; perhaps TRBD1 as D (6 bases). V was cut by 8 bases and J by 5 bases, with 12 bases left in between. The V gene's germline CDR1 is LNHDA and CDR2 SQIVND (reference sequence). The CDR3 extends over 12 amino acids. The CDR3 reads CASGYRETEAFF. The CDR3 DNA reads as TGTGCCAGTGGGTACAGGGAAACTGAAGCTTTCTTT. The whole variable domain, remainder taken from reference TRBV19 and TRBJ1-1, is DGGITQSPKYLFRKEGQNVTLSCEQNLNHDAMYWYRQDPGQGLRLIYYSQIVNDFQKGDIAEGYSVSREKKESFPLTVTSAQKNPTAFYLCASGYRETEAFFGQGTRLTVV.

This clonotype has just a few counts. The chain employs TRBV4-2 and TRBJ2-7; D is unresolved. Trimming took off 0 bases at V and 1 base at J, with 10 bases between the two ends. The CDR3 is 15 amino acids. Germline-derived CDR1 and CDR2 are LGHNA and YNFKEQ. The CDR3: CASSQDPRTSYEQYF. DNA of the CDR3: TGTGCCAGCAGCCAAGATCCTCGCACTTCCTACGAGCAGTACTTC.

This clonotype has at least ten counts. The chain uses TRBV10-1 and TRBJ2-3; D perhaps matches TRBD2 (7 bases). Trimming shortened V by 0 bases and J by 5 bases, and 18 bases separated the two germline ends. The length of the CDR3 is 17 residues. Germline V gives CDR1 WNHNN, CDR2 SYGVQD (reference sequence). The CDR3 DNA sequence: TGCGCCAGCAGTGAGTCTGAGGGGGGGCTTTTAGGAGATACGCAGTATTTT. This sequence encodes CASSESEGGLLGDTQYF.

This clonotype came up many times. The chain joins TRBV20-1 to TRBJ2-7; D may be TRBD2 (6 bases). V shed 6 bases and J shed 5 bases, with 20 bases lying between them. Per germline, CDR1 DFQATT and CDR2 SNEGSKA (reference sequence). This CDR3 spans 14 amino acids. The CDR3 DNA is TGCAGTGCCAACGCGGGCGGGGCCCCCCACGAGCAGTACTTC. Its protein product is CSANAGGAPHEQYF.

This clonotype was detected many times. The chain recombines TRBV2 with TRBJ1-1; D not resolved. V was pared by 2 bases and J by 5 bases, with 3 bases between. The CDR3 spans 11 residues. The germline CDR1 and CDR2 sequences are SNHLY and FYNNEI. DNA for the CDR3: TGTGCCAGCAGTGAATGGACTGAAGCTTTCTTT. Amino acid sequence: CASSEWTEAFF. Drawing the rest from reference TRBV2 and TRBJ1-1, the complete variable domain is EPEVTQTPSHQVTQMGQEVILRCVPISNHLYFYWYRQILGQKVEFLVSFYNNEISEKSEIFDDQFSVERPDGSNFTLKIRSTKLEDSAMYFCASSEWTEAFFGQGTRLTVV.

This chain uses TRBV6-1 with TRBJ2-1; D may be TRBD2 (6 bases). The CDR3 is 15 amino acids. V lost 5 bases and J lost 8, with 19 bases in between. Germline CDR1 MNHNS, CDR2 SASEGT. This CDR3 reads CASSQQTSYSDEQFF. CDR3 bases: TGTGCCAGCAGTCAACAGACTAGTTATAGTGATGAGCAGTTCTTC.

This clonotype was seen repeatedly, ten times or more. The chain has TRBV11-2 and TRBJ2-5, with D perhaps assigned TRBD1 or TRBD2 (5 bases each). Trimming stripped 5 bases from V and 5 bases from J, with 21 bases between. Germline CDR1 and CDR2: SGHAT and FQNNGV. There are 16 residues in the CDR3. This CDR3 reads CASSPITRGAKETQYF. The CDR3 DNA reads TGTGCCAGCAGCCCAATAACTAGAGGGGCGAAGGAGACCCAGTACTTC.

This clonotype appeared once. This chain joins TRBV2 and TRBJ2-3, with D perhaps given as TRBD1 or TRBD2 (5 bases each). The V end was cut by 4 bases, the J end by 1 base, with 12 bases between. The V gene's germline CDR1 is SNHLY and CDR2 FYNNEI. The CDR3 totals 15 residues. The CDR3 coding sequence is TGTGCCAGCAGTGTGCGGCAGGGAGGCACAGATACGCAGTATTTT. This sequence encodes CASSVRQGGTDTQYF. Supplemented by reference TRBV2 and TRBJ2-3, the full variable domain reads EPEVTQTPSHQVTQMGQEVILRCVPISNHLYFYWYRQILGQKVEFLVSFYNNEISEKSEIFDDQFSVERPDGSNFTLKIRSTKLEDSAMYFCASSVRQGGTDTQYFGPGTRLTVL.

In this sample, this clonotype turned up many times. This rearrangement joins TRBV3-1 to TRBJ2-7, with a tentative D call TRBD2 (5 bases). CDR3 size: 15 residues. Germline V gene sequence: CDR1 LGHDT, CDR2 YNNKEL (reference sequence). With 0 bases removed from V and 2 bases from J, the gap between germline ends came to 11 bases. The CDR3 sequence is CASSQDSAGTYEQYF. The CDR3 DNA follows: TGTGCCAGCAGCCAAGATTCCGCCGGGACCTACGAGCAGTACTTC.

This clonotype was observed a handful of times. The V and J genes are TRBV24-1 and TRBJ2-5; TRBD2 aligns across 12 bases. Germline V gene lookup returns CDR1 KGHDR and CDR2 SFDVKD. CDR3 length: 16 residues. V trimming: 4 bases; J trimming: 0 bases; junction bases outside the gene matches: 2. Here the CDR3 reads CATSDLAGGYQETQYF. The CDR3 bases are TGTGCCACCAGTGACCTAGCGGGGGGGTACCAAGAGACCCAGTACTTC.

In its sample, this clonotype was seen many times. The chain recombines TRBV7-9 with TRBJ2-3, with D perhaps TRBD2 (7 bases). Per the germline V gene, CDR1 is SEHNR and CDR2 is FQNEAQ (reference sequence). V was pared by 2 bases and J by 2 bases, with 11 bases between. The CDR3 length is 15 residues. The CDR3 loop is CASSLWAGATDTQYF. CDR3 nucleotide sequence: TGTGCCAGCAGCTTATGGGCGGGGGCCACAGATACGCAGTATTTT.

This clonotype came up many times. The chain joins TRBV2 to TRBJ2-7; no firm D call. V was trimmed by 7 bases and J by 3 bases, leaving 4 bases between them. In germline, CDR1 is SNHLY, CDR2 FYNNEI. The CDR3 spans 10 residues. The CDR3 loop is CASTGYEQYF. The CDR3, as DNA: TGTGCCAGCACGGGCTACGAGCAGTACTTC.